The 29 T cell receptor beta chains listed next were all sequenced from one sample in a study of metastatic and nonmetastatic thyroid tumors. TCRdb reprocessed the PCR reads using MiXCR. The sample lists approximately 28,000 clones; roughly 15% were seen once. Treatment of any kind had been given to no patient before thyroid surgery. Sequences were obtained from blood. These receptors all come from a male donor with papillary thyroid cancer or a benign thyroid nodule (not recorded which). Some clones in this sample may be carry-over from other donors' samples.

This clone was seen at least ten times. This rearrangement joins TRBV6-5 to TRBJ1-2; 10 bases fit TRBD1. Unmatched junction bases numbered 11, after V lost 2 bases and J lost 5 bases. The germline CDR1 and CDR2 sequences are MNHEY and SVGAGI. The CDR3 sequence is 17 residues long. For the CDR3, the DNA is TGTGCCAGCAGTTACCACAATCCGGGACAGGGGAGTTATGGCTACACCTTC. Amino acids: CASSYHNPGQGSYGYTF.

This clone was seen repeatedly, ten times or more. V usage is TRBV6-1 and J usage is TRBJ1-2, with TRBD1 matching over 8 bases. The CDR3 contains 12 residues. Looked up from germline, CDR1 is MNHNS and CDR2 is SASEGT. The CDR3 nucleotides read TGTGTTACCCGACAGGGGAATTATGGCTACACCTTC. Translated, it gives CVTRQGNYGYTF.

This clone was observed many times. Here the CDR3 DNA reads TGTGCCAGCAGTGAAGCGCTGACAGGGGGGCGTAGCGGGGAGCTGTTTTTT. It is translated as CASSEALTGGRSGELFF. V is TRBV2 and J is TRBJ2-2; 9 nucleotides agree with TRBD1. Germline V gene data show CDR1 as SNHLY and CDR2 as FYNNEI. With 0 bases clipped from V and 7 bases from J, the junction kept 9 bases outside the gene matches. The CDR3 contains 17 residues.

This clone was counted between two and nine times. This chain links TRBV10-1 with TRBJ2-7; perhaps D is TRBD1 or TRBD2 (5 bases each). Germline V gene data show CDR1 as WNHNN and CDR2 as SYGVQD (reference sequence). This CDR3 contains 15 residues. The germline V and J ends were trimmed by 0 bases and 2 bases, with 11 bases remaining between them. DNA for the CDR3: TGCGCCAGCAGTGAGTCTGTGGGGGACGCCTACGAGCAGTACTTC. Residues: CASSESVGDAYEQYF.

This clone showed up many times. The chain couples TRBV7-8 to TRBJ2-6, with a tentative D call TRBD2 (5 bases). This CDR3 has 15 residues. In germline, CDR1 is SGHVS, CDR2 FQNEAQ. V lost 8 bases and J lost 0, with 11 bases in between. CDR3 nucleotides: TGTGCCAGCTCCCGAGGAGGCTCTGGGGCCAACGTCCTGACTTTC. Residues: CASSRGGSGANVLTF.

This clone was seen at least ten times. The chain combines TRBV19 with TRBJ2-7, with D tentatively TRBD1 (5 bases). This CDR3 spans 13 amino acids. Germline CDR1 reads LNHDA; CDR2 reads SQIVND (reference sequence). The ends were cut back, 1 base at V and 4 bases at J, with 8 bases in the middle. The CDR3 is CASSIGGGYEQYF. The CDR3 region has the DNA TGTGCCAGTAGTATAGGGGGCGGTTACGAGCAGTACTTC.

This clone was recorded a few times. The CDR3 DNA is TGTGCCAGCAGTTACTCGATCGGGGTGGGACACGAGCAGTACTTC. As protein: CASSYSIGVGHEQYF. V usage is TRBV6-6 and J usage is TRBJ2-7; TRBD1 or TRBD2 may be the D gene (5 bases each). The CDR3 is 15 amino acids. CDR1 is MNHNY and CDR2 is SVGAGI in the germline V gene (reference sequence). Trimming left V 0 bases short and J 5 bases short, with 14 bases between.

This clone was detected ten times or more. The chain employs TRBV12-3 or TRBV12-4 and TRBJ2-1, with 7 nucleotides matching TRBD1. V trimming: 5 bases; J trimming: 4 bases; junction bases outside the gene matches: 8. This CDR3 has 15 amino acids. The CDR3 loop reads CASSNRDRLYNEQFF. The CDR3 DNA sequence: TGTGCCAGCAGTAATCGGGACAGACTTTACAATGAGCAGTTCTTC.

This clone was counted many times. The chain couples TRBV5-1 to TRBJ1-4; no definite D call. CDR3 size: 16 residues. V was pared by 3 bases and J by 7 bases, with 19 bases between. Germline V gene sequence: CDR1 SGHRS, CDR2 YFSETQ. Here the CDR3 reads CASSSPDGDTGEKLFF. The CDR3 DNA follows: TGCGCCAGCAGCTCCCCGGATGGGGATACCGGTGAAAAACTGTTTTTT.

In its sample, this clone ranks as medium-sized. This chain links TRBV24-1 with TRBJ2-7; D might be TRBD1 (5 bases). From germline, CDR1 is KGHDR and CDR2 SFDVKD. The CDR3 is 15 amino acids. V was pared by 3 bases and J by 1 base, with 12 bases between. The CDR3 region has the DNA TGTGCCACCAGTGATCCTGGCAGGGTTTCCTACGAGCAGTACTTC. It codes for CATSDPGRVSYEQYF.

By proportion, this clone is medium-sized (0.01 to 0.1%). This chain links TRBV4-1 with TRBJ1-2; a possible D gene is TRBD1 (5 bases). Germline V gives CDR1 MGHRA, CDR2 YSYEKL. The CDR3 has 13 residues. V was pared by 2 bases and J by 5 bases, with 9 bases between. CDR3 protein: CASSQRNRYGYTF. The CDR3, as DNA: TGCGCCAGCAGCCAACGCAACAGGTATGGCTACACCTTC.

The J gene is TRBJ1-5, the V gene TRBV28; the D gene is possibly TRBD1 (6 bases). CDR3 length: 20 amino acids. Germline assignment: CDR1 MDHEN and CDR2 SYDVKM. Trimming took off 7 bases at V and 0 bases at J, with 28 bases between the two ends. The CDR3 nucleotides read TGTGCCAGCATTTTTATACCGGGCAGGGGCAGTCCCTATAGCAATCAGCCCCAGCATTTT. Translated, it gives CASIFIPGRGSPYSNQPQHF.

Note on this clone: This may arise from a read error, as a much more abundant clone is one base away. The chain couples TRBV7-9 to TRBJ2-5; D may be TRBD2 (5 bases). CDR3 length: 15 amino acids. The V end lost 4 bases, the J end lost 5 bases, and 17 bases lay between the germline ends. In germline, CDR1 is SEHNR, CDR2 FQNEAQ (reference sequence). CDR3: CASSSALRVVETQYF. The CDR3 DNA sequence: TGTGCCAGCAGCTCCGCCTTGAGGGTTGTGGAGACCCAGTACTTC.

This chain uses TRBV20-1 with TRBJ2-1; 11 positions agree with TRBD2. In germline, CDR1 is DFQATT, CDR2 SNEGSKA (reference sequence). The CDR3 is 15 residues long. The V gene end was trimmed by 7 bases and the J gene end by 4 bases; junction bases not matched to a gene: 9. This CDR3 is CSVSTGTSGYNEQFF. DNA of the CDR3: TGCAGTGTGTCGACCGGGACTAGCGGATACAATGAGCAGTTCTTC.

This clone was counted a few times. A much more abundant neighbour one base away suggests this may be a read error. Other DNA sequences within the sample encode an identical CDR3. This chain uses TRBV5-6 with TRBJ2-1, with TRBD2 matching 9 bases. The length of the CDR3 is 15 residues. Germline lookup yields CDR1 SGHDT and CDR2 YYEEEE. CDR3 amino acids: CVSSGSGSGHNEQFF. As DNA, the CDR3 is TGTGTCAGCAGCGGTAGCGGGAGCGGTCACAATGAGCAGTTCTTC.

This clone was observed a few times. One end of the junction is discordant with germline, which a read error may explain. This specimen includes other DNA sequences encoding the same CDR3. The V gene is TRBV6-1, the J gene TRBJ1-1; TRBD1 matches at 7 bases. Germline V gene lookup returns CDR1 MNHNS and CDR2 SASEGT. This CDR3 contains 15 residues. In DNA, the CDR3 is TGTGCCAGCAGGGACACGGGTAGGGGGCGGACTGAAGCCTTCTTT. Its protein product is CASRDTGRGRTEAFF.

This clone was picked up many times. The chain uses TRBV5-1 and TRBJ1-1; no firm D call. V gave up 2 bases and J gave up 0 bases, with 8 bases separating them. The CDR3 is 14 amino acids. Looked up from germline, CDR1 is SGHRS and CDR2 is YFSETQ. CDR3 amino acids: CASSFGGMNTEAFF. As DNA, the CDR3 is TGCGCCAGCAGCTTCGGAGGAATGAACACTGAAGCTTTCTTT.

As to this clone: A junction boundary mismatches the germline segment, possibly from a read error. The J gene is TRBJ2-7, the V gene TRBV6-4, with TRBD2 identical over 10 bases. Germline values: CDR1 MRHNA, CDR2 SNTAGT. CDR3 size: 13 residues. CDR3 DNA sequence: TGTGTCAGCAGTGCTAGCGGGAGCTCGGAGCAGTACTTC. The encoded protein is CVSSASGSSEQYF.

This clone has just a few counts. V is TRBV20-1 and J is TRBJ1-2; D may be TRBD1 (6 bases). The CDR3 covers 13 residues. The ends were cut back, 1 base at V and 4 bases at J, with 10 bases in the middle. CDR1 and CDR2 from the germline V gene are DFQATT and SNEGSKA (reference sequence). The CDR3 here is CSARVPDSYGYTF. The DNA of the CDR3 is TGCAGTGCTAGAGTGCCGGACAGCTATGGCTACACCTTC.

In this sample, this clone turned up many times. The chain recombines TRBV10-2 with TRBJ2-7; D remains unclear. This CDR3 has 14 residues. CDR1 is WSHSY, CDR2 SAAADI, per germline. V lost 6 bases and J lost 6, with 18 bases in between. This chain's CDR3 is CASSGGSGVSEQYF. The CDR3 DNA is TGCGCCAGCAGCGGTGGGTCAGGCGTCTCCGAGCAGTACTTC.

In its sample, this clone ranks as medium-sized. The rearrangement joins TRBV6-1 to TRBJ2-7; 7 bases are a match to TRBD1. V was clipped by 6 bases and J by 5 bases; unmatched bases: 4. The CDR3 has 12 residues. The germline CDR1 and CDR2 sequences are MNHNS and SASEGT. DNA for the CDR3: TGTGCCAGCAGGAGACAGGGTAACGAGCAGTACTTC. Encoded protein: CASRRQGNEQYF.

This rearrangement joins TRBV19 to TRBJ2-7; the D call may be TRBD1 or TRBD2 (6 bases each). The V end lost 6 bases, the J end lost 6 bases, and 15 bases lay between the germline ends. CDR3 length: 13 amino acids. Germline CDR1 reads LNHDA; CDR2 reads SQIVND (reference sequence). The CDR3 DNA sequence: TGTGCCAGTAGGGGGGGCGCGGCGGGCGAGCAGTACTTC. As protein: CASRGGAAGEQYF.

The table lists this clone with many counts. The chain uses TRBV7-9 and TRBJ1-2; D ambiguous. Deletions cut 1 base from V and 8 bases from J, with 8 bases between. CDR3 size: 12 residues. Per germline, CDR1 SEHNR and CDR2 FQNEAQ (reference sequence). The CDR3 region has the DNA TGTGCCAGCAGCTTAGAGAATGAGGGCTACACCTTC. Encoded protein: CASSLENEGYTF.

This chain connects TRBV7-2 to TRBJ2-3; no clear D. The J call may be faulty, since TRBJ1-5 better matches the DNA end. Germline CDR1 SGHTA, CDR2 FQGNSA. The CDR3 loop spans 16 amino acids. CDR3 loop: CASSLAVRTSTDTQHF. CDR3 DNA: TGTGCCAGCAGCTTGGCGGTCCGGACTAGCACAGATACGCAGCATTTT.

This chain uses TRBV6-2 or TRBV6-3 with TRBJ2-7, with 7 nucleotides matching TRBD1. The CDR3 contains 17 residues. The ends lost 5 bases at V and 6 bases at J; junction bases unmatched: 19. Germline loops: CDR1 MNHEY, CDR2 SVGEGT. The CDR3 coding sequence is TGTGCCAGCAGTCCAAGGACAGGCCCCTACTTTCTCCCCGAGCAGTACTTC. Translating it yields CASSPRTGPYFLPEQYF.

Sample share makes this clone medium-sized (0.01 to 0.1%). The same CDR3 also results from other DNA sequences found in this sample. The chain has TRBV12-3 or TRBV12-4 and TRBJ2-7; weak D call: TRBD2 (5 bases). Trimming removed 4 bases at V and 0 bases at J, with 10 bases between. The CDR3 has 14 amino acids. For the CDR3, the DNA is TGTGCCAGCAGTTATGGACTTGGCTCCTACGAGCAGTACTTC. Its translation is CASSYGLGSYEQYF.

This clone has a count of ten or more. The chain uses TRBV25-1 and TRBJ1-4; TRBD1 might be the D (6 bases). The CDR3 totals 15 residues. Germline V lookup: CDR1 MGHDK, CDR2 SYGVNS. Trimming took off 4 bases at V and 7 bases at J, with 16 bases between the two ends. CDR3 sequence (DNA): TGTGCCAGCAGTGCCTCGACAGGATTTGGTGAAAAACTGTTTTTT. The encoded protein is CASSASTGFGEKLFF.

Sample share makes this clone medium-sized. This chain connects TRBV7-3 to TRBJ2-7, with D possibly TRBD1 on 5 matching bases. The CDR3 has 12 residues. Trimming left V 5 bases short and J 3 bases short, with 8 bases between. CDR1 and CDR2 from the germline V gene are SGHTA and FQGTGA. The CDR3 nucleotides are TGTGCCAGCAGCCCGGACAACTACGAGCAGTACTTC. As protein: CASSPDNYEQYF.

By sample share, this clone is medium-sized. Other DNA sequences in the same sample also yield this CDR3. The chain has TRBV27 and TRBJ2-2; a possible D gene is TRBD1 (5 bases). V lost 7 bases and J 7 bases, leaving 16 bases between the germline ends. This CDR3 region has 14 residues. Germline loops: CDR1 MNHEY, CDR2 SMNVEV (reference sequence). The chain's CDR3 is CASMDIGIGGELFF. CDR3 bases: TGTGCCAGCATGGACATCGGCATCGGCGGGGAGCTGTTTTTT.